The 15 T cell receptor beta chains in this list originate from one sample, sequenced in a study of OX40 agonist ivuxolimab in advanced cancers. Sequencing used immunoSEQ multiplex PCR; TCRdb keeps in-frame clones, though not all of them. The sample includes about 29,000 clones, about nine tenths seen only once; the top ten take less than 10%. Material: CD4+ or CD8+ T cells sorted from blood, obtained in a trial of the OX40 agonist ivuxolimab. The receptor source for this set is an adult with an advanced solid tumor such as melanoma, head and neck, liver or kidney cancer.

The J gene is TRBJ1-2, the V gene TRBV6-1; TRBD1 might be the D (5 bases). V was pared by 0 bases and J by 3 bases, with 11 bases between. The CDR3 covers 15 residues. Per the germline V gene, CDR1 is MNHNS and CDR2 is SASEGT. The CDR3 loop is CASSEAGQGYYGYTF. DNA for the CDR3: TGTGCCAGCAGTGAAGCGGGCCAGGGTTACTATGGCTACACCTTC.

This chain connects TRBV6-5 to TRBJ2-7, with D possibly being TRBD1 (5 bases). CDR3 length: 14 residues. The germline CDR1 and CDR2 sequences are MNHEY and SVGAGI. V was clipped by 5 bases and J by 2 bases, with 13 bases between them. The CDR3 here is CASSPQGLTYEQYF. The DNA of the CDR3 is TGTGCCAGCAGTCCCCAGGGTCTCACCTACGAGCAGTACTTC.

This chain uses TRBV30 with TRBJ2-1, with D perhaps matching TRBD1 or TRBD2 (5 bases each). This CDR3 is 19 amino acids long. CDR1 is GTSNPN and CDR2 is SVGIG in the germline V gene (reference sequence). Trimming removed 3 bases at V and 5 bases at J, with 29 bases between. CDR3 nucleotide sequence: TGTGCCTGGAGGGTCCACGAGGAGGACTGGGACCGCATCGACAATGAGCAGTTCTTC. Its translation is CAWRVHEEDWDRIDNEQFF.

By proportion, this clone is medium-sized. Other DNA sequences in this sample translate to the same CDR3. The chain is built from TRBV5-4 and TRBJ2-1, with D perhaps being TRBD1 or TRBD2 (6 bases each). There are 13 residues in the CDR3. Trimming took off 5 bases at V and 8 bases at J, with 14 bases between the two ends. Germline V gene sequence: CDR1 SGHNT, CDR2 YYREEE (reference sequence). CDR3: CASREGGRDEQFF. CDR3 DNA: TGTGCCAGCAGGGAGGGGGGAAGGGATGAGCAGTTCTTC.

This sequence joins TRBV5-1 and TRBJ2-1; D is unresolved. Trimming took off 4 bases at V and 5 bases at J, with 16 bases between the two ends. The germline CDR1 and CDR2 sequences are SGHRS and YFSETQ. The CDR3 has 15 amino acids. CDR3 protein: CASSPFLAGNNEQFF. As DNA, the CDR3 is TGCGCCAGCAGCCCGTTTTTAGCCGGCAACAATGAGCAGTTCTTC.

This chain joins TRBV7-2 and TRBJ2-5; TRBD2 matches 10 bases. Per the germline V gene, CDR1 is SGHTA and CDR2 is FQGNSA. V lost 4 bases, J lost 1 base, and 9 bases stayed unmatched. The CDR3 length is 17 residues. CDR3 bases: TGTGCCAGCAGCTGGGCGGCTAGCGGGGGCCTCCAAGAGACCCAGTACTTC. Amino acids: CASSWAASGGLQETQYF.

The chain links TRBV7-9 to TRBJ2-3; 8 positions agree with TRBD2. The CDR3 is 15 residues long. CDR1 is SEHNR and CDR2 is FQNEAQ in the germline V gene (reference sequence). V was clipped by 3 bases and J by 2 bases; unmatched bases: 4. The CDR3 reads CASSLRREDTDTQYF. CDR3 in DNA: TGTGCCAGCAGCTTGAGGCGGGAGGACACAGATACGCAGTATTTT.

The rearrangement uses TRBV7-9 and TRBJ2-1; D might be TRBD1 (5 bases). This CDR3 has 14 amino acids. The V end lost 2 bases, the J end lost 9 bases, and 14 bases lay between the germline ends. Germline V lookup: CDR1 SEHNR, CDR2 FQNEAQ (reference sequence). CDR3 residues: CASSLPQGYPEQFF. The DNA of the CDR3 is TGTGCCAGCAGCTTACCGCAGGGATACCCTGAGCAGTTCTTC.

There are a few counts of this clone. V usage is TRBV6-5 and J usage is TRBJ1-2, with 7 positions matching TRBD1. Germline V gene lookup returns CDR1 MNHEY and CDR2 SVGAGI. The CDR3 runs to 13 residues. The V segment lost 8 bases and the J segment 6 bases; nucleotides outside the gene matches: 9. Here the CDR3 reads CASGQGVRDGYTF. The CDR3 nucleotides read TGTGCCAGCGGTCAGGGGGTTCGGGATGGCTACACCTTC.

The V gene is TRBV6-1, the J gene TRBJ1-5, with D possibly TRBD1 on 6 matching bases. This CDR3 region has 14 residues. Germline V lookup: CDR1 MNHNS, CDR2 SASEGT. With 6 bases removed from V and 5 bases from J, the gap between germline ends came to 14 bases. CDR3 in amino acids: CASSYREDYQPQHF. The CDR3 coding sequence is TGTGCCAGCAGCTACAGGGAGGATTATCAGCCCCAGCATTTT.

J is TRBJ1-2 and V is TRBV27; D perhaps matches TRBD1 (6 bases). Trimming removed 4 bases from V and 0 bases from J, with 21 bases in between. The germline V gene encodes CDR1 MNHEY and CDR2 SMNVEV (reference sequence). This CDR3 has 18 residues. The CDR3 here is CASSSFLGDTETNYGYTF. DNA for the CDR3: TGTGCCAGCAGTTCCTTTTTAGGGGACACGGAAACTAACTATGGCTACACCTTC.

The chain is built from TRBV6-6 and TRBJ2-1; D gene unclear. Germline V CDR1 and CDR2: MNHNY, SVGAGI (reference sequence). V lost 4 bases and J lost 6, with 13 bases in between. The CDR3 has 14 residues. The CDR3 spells CASSSTPKGNEQFF. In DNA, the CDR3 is TGTGCCAGCAGTTCCACGCCAAAGGGCAATGAGCAGTTCTTC.

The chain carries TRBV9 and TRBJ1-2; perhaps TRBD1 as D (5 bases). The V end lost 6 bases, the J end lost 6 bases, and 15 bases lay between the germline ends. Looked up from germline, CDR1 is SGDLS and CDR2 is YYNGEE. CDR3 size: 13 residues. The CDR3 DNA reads TGTGCCAGCACCCCTGGGGACCTGGATGGCTACACCTTC. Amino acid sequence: CASTPGDLDGYTF.

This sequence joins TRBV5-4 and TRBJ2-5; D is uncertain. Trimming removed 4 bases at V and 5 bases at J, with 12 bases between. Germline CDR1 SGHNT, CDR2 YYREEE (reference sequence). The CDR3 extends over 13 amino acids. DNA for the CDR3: TGTGCCAGCAGCGCCCGGGTCGTGGAGACCCAGTACTTC. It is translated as CASSARVVETQYF.

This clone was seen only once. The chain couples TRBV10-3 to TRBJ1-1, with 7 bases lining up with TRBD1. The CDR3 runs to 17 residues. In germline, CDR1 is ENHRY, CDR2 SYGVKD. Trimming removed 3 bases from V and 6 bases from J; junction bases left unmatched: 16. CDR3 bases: TGTGCCATCAGTGAAACACTCGGGACAGAGTTAGCCCCTGAAGCTTTCTTT. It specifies CAISETLGTELAPEAFF.